This T cell receptor (beta chain) was sequenced in a study of long-term antiretroviral therapy in people with HIV. In the United States, treatment was given to all participants with HIV. The samples, holding roughly 0.9-11 million cryopreserved PBMC, were thawed before DNA extraction was carried out. CDR3 length: 16 residues. Germline CDR1 is SGHTA and CDR2 is FQGNSA. V was clipped by 1 base and J by 2 bases; unmatched bases: 4. About this clone: Its target is not known.

General study results and limits: Controls exceeded HIV repertoires in CDR3 length range. With ART, diversity went up but was still lower than in transplant donor controls.

The assay, immunoSEQ v3.0, was run at survey level. Some clones are missing from TCRdb's copy, which holds only in-frame ones; the method was immunoSEQ multiplex PCR. Of 20,000 to 25,000 clones listed, 80% to 95% are singletons. The input for sequencing was unsorted PBMCs, taken 4.4 years after starting antiretroviral therapy. The rearrangement uses TRBV7-2 and TRBJ2-3; the match to TRBD2 covers 9 bases. The sequence derives from a woman in her fifties or sixties with HIV. This CDR3 reads CASSLVLAGATDTQYF. The CDR3 DNA reads TGTGCCAGCAGCTTAGTATTAGCGGGGGCCACAGATACGCAGTATTTT.